The T cell receptor beta chain described here comes from a study of beta chain features in type 1 diabetes. General study points: Patients showed naive, central memory and Treg TCRB repertoires that appeared more similar than those of healthy donors. PCR, the amplification step, might favor shorter templates, equally in patients and controls. VDJ junctions from type 1 diabetes patients carried fewer insertions and larger deletions.

Expressed TCRB transcripts were sequenced, since all the RNA that had been isolated was reverse transcribed. About 3.57 million reads were obtained on average from naive, central memory and regulatory T cell samples. Data came from immunoSEQ multiplex PCR; TCRdb stores just in-frame clones and leaves some out. This table has 850,000 to 900,000 clones, roughly 15% appearing once. This clone was recorded a few times. Its matching antigen is unknown. This sequence was found in a woman aged 18-29 years in good health. The sequenced material came from naive CD4+ T cells from blood.

In DNA form, the CDR3 reads TGTGCCAGCCGTGGGTGCCTCGGTATAACTAGCTCTCCCTACGAGCAGTACTTC. Translating it yields CASRGCLGITSSPYEQYF. The J gene is TRBJ2-7, the V gene TRBV21-1; TRBD2, the D gene given by the table, was not confirmed from the DNA. TRBV21-1 is a listed pseudogene. The CDR3 length is 18 residues.